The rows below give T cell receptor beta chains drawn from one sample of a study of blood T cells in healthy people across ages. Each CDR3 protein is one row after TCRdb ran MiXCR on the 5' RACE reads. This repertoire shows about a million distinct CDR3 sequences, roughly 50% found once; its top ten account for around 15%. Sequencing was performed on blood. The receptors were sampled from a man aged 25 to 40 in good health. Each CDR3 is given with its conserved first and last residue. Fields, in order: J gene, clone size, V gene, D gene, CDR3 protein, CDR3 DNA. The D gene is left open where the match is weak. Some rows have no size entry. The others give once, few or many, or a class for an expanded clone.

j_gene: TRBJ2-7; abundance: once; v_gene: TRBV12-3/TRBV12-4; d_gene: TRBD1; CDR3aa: CASVRDSSYNEQYF; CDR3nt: TGTGCTAGCGTCAGGGACAGTTCCTACAATGAGCAGTACTTC
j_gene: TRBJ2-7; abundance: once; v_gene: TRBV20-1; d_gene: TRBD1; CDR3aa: CSASFRDRVSYEQYF; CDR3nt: TGCAGTGCTAGTTTCCGGGACAGGGTCTCCTACGAGCAGTACTTC
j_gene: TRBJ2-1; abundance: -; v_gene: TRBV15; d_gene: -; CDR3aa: CATSPIADLSQHNEQFF; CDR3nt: TGTGCCACCAGCCCCATCGCCGACTTGAGCCAGCACAATGAGCAGTTCTTC
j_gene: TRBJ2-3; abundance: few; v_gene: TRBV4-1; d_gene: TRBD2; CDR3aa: CASSQDRPSGGQFTDTQYF; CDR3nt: TGCGCCAGCAGCCAAGATAGGCCTAGCGGGGGACAATTCACAGATACGCAGTATTTT
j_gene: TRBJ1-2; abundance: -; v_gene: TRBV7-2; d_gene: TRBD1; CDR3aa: CASSRDRGYTF; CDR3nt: TGTGCCAGCAGCCGGGACAGGGGCTACACCTTC
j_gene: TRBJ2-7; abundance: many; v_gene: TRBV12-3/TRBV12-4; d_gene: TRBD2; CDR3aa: CASSLASGRGGEQYF; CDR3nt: TGTGCCAGCAGTTTAGCGTCAGGGAGGGGTGGCGAGCAGTACTTC
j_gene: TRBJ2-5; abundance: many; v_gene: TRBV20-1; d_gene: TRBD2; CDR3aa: CSAKPGLGVETQYF; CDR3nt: TGCAGTGCTAAGCCGGGACTAGGAGTAGAGACCCAGTACTTC
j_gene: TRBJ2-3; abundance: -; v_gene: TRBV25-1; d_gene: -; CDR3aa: CASSGPLGGHTDTQYF; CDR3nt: TGTGCCAGCAGTGGACCTTTGGGGGGACACACAGATACGCAGTATTTT
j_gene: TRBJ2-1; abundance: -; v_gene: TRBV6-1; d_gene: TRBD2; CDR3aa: CASIPEGLAGGPFYNEQFF; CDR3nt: TGTGCCAGCATCCCGGAGGGGCTAGCGGGGGGGCCGTTCTACAATGAGCAGTTCTTC
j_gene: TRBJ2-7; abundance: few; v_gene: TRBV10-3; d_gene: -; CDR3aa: CAISEQVGNEQYF; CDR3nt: TGTGCCATCAGTGAGCAGGTAGGGAACGAGCAGTACTTC
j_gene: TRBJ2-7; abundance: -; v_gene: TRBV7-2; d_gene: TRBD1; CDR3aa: CASSARAGGVDEQYF; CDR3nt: TGTGCCAGCAGCGCAAGGGCAGGGGGAGTCGACGAGCAGTACTTC
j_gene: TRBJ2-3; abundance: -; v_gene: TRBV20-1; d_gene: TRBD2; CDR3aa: CSHGTAGGDSDTQYF; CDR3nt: TGCAGCCATGGGACAGCGGGGGGGGACTCAGATACGCAGTATTTT
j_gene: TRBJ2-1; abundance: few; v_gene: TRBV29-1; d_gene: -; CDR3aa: CSHRGGGEGNEQFF; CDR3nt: TGCAGCCATCGGGGAGGGGGCGAAGGCAATGAGCAGTTCTTC
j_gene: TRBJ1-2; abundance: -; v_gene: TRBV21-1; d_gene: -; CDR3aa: CASSNPATDLGGYTF; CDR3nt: TGTGCCAGCAGCAACCCCGCGACAGACTTAGGTGGCTACACCTTC
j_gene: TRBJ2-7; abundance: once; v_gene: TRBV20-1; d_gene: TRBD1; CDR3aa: CSARAATGGNEQYF; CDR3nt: TGCAGTGCTAGAGCCGCGACAGGGGGCAACGAGCAGTACTTC
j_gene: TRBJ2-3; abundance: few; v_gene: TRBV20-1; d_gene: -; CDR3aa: CSARDSRRKGTDTQYF; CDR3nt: TGCAGTGCTAGAGATTCAAGAAGGAAAGGGACAGATACGCAGTATTTT
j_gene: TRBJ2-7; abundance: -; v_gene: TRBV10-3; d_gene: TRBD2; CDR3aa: CAIGTSGGTYEQYF; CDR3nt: TGTGCCATCGGGACTAGCGGGGGAACCTACGAGCAGTACTTC
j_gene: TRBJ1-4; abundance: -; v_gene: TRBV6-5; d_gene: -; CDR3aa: CASRGANNEKLFF; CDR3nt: TGTGCCAGCAGAGGGGCAAATAATGAAAAACTGTTTTTT
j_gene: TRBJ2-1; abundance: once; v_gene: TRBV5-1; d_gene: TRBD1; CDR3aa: CASSLEDRDNEQFF; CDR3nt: TGCGCCAGCAGCTTGGAGGACAGGGACAATGAGCAGTTCTTC
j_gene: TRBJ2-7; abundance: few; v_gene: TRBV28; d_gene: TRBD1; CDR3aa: CASSLAGGSEEQYF; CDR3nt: TGTGCCAGCAGTTTGGCAGGGGGCTCTGAAGAGCAGTACTTC
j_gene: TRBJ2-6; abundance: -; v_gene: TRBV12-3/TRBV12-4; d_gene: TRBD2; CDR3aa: CASSPSGGSGANVLTF; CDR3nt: TGTGCCAGCAGTCCCTCCGGGGGGTCTGGGGCCAACGTCCTGACTTTC
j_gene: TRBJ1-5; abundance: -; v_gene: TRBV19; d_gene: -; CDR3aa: CASTLREGRTNQPQHF; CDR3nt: TGTGCCAGTACCCTTCGGGAGGGGCGGACCAATCAGCCCCAGCATTTT
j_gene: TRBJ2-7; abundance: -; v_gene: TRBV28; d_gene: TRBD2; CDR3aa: CASSSRGGGASISIEQYF; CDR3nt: TGTGCCAGCAGTTCCCGAGGCGGGGGGGCCTCTATTTCGATCGAGCAGTACTTC
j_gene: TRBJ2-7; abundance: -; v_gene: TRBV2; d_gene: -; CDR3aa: CASGSLGSSEQYF; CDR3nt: TGTGCCAGCGGGTCTCTGGGGTCCAGCGAGCAGTACTTC
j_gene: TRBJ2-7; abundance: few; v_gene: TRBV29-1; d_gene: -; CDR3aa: CSVEATDSTYEQYF; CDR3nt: TGCAGCGTCGAGGCCACGGACAGTACATACGAGCAGTACTTC
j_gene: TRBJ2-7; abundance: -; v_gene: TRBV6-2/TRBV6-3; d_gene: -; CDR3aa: CASSYGRGNEQYF; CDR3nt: TGTGCCAGCAGTTACGGTAGGGGAAACGAGCAGTACTTC
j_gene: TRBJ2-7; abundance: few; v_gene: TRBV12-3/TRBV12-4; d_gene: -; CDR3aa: CASSFSGPHEQYF; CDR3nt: TGTGCCAGCAGTTTTTCAGGGCCCCACGAGCAGTACTTC
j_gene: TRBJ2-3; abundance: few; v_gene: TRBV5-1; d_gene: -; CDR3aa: CASRIPGLPTDTQYF; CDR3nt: TGCGCCAGCAGAATCCCGGGACTTCCCACAGATACGCAGTATTTT
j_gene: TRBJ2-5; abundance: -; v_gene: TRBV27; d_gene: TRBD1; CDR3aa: CASSSSNGDRVETQYF; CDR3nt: TGTGCCAGCAGCTCCTCTAACGGGGACAGGGTCGAGACCCAGTACTTC
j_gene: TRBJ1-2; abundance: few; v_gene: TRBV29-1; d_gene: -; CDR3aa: CSVAVLYGYTF; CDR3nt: TGCAGCGTTGCGGTCCTATATGGCTACACCTTC
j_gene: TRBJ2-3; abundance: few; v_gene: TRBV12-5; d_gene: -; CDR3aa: CASGFSTDTQYF; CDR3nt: TGTGCTAGTGGTTTTAGCACAGATACGCAGTATTTT
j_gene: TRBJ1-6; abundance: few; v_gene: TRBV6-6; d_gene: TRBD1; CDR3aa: CASSGDRGLKSPLHF; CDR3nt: TGTGCCAGCAGTGGAGACAGGGGGCTTAAGTCACCCCTCCACTTT
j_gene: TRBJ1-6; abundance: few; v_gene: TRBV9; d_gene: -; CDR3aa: CASSVQNSPLHF; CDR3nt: TGTGCCAGCAGCGTCCAGAATTCACCCCTCCACTTT
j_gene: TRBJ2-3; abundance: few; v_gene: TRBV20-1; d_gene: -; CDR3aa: CSASDRHLTDTQYF; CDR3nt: TGCAGTGCCTCAGACAGGCATCTCACAGATACGCAGTATTTT
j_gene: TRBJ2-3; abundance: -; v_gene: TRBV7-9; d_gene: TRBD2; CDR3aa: CASSPWGAGGPDTQYF; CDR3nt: TGTGCCAGCAGCCCTTGGGGGGCGGGGGGGCCAGATACGCAGTATTTT
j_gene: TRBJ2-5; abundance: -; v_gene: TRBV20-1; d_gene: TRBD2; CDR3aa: CSARVAGGDQETQYF; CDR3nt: TGCAGTGCTAGGGTAGCGGGGGGGGACCAAGAGACCCAGTACTTC
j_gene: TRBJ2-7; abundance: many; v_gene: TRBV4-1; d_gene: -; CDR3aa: CASSQDVRYEQYF; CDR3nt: TGCGCCAGCAGCCAAGACGTCCGGTACGAGCAGTACTTC
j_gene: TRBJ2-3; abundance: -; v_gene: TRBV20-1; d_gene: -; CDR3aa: CSARDRAQGKDTQYF; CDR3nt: TGCAGTGCTAGAGATAGGGCCCAGGGGAAAGATACGCAGTATTTT
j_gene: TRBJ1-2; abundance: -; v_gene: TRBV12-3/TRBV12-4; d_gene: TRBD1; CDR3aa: CASSLNRGSGGYTF; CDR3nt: TGTGCCAGCAGTTTAAACAGGGGGAGTGGCGGCTACACCTTC
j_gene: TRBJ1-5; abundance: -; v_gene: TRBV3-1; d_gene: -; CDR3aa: CASSSAPEGSNQPQHF; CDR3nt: TGTGCCAGCAGCTCCGCCCCAGAGGGTAGCAATCAGCCCCAGCATTTT
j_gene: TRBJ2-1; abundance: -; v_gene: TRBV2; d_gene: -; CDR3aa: CASSEQGPQYNEQFF; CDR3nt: TGTGCCAGCAGTGAACAAGGCCCGCAATACAATGAGCAGTTCTTC
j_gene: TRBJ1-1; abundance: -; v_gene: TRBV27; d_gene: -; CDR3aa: CASCLTQGNTEAFF; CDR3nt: TGTGCCAGCTGCTTGACGCAGGGGAACACTGAAGCTTTCTTT
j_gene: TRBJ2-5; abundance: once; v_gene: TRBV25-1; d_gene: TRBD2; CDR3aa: CASSEGRRGVQETQYF; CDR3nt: TGTGCCAGCAGTGAGGGTCGGCGGGGGGTGCAAGAGACCCAGTACTTC
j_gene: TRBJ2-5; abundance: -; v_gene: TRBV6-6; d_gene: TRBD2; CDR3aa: CASSYPGGMQETQYF; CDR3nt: TGTGCCAGCAGTTATCCGGGGGGGATGCAAGAGACCCAGTACTTC
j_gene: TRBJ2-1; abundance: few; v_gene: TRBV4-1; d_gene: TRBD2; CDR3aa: CASSPELAGGSYNEQFF; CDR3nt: TGCGCCAGCAGCCCCGAACTAGCGGGGGGTTCCTACAATGAGCAGTTCTTC
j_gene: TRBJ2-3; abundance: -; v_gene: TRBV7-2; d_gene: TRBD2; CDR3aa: CASSFSGTSGGGTDTQYF; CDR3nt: TGTGCCAGCAGCTTCTCCGGGACTAGCGGGGGGGGCACAGATACGCAGTATTTT
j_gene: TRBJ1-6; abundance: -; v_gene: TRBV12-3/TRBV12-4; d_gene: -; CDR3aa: CASSEDSTQSPLHF; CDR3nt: TGTGCCAGCAGTGAAGACAGTACCCAATCACCCCTCCACTTT
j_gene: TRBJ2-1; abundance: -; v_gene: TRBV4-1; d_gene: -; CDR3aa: CASSPLQVTYNEQFF; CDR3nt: TGCGCCAGCAGCCCCTTACAGGTTACCTACAATGAGCAGTTCTTC
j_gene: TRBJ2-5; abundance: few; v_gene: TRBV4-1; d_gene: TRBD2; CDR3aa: CASSQVGGGIETQYF; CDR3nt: TGCGCCAGCAGCCAAGTTGGGGGAGGGATAGAGACCCAGTACTTC
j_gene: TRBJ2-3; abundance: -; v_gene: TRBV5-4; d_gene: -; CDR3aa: CASSLPQDTQYF; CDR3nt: TGTGCCAGCAGCTTGCCACAAGATACGCAGTATTTT
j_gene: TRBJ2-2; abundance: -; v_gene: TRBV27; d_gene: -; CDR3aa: CATLAGNANTGELFF; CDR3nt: TGTGCCACCTTGGCGGGGAACGCGAACACCGGGGAGCTGTTTTTT
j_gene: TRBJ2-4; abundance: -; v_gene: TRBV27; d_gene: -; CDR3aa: CASSFSRENLAKNIQYF; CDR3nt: TGTGCCAGCAGTTTCAGTCGGGAGAATCTGGCCAAAAACATTCAGTACTTC
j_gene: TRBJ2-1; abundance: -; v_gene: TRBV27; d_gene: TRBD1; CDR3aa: CASSRPGQGVHEQFF; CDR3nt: TGTGCCAGCAGCCGGCCGGGACAGGGGGTCCATGAGCAGTTCTTC
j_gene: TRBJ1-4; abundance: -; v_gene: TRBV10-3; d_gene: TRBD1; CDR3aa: CAISLGQDAEKLFF; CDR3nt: TGTGCCATCAGTTTGGGACAGGATGCGGAAAAACTGTTTTTT
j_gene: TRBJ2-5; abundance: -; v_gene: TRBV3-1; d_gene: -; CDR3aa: CASSISRGETQYF; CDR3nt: TGTGCCAGCAGCATATCCCGAGGCGAGACCCAGTACTTC
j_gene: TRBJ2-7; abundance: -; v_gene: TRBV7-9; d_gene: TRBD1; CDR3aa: CALGQGEVYEQYF; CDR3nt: TGTGCCTTGGGGCAGGGGGAAGTCTACGAGCAGTACTTC
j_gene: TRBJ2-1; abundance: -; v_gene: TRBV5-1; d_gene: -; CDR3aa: CAGSLGSLANEQFF; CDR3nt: TGCGCCGGCAGCTTGGGCAGCTTAGCTAATGAGCAGTTCTTC
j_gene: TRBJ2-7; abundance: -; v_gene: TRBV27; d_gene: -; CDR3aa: CASSRGPERGQYF; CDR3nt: TGTGCCAGCAGTCGCGGACCGGAACGGGGGCAGTACTTC
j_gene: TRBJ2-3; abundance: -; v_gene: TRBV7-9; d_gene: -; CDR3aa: CASPIEGRSTDTQYF; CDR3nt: TGTGCCAGCCCTATCGAGGGGCGAAGCACAGATACGCAGTATTTT
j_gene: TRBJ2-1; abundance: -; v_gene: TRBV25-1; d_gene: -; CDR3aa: CASTLNHNEQFF; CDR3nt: TGTGCCAGCACCCTAAACCACAATGAGCAGTTCTTC